Listed below are T cell receptor beta chains from one sample, sequenced in a study of cytomegalovirus exposure and HLA in healthy donors. Generated by immunoSEQ multiplex PCR, the TCRdb table keeps only in-frame clones and is missing some. Seen here are 150,000 to 200,000 clones, roughly 86% observed once, and the top ten hold around 7.2%. The specimen sequenced was PBMCs. These receptors all stem from a man aged 30-40 years in good health and CMV-seropositive. The CDR3 runs from the conserved cysteine through the conserved F or W. The order of the fields is D gene, J gene, V gene, clone size, CDR3 DNA, CDR3 protein. D genes are given only for firm matches. Clone size is shown for a subset of rows, as once, few, many or a class of expanded clone.

>-|TRBJ2-7|TRBV4-3|-
TGCGCCAGCAGCCAAGATAATGGGGTAGGCTACGAGCAGTACTTC
CASSQDNGVGYEQYF
>TRBD2|TRBJ2-1|TRBV11-2|-
TGTGCCAGCAGCTTCTCGGCTAGCGGTTACAATGAGCAGTTCTTC
CASSFSASGYNEQFF
>-|TRBJ1-4|TRBV28|-
TGTGCCAGCAGTTCCCCTGGCCCGGGCGGGGAAAAACTGTTTTTT
CASSSPGPGGEKLFF
>-|TRBJ2-3|TRBV11-2|once
TGTGCCAGCAGCTATTTGCCTAGGGGGAAACTAAGCACAGATACGCAGTATTTT
CASSYLPRGKLSTDTQYF
>-|TRBJ2-1|TRBV28|-
TGTGCCAGCAGTTTTTCTCCGGGACTGCAGCAGTTCTTC
CASSFSPGLQQFF
>-|TRBJ2-7|TRBV10-3|-
TGTGCCATCAGTGAAGGTTATGACGAGCAGTACTTC
CAISEGYDEQYF
>-|TRBJ1-1|TRBV6-1|-
TGTGCCAGCAGTCCTTCTGGCCGTTTTGGGGCTTTCTTT
CASSPSGRFGAFF
>-|TRBJ2-7|TRBV7-9|-
TGTGCCAGCAGCAACGACTTGCGTCGCGAGCAGTACTTC
CASSNDLRREQYF
>-|TRBJ2-7|TRBV7-3|-
TGTGCCAGCAGCTTCCAGGCAGGCCCCCAGGTCGAGCAGTACTTC
CASSFQAGPQVEQYF
>-|TRBJ2-7|TRBV18|-
TGTGCCAGCTCACCAGGCCAGTACGAGCAGTACTTC
CASSPGQYEQYF
>TRBD1|TRBJ1-2|TRBV28|-
TGTGCCAGCAGTTTATTCTGGGACAGGGGTCATGGCTACACCTTC
CASSLFWDRGHGYTF
>-|TRBJ1-3|TRBV28|few
TGTGCCAGCAGTTTTTCCCGCTGGGACACCATATATTTT
CASSFSRWDTIYF
>TRBD1|TRBJ1-1|TRBV5-1|-
TGCGCCAGCAGCGGCCAGGGGGGGACTGAAGCTTTCTTT
CASSGQGGTEAFF
>TRBD1|TRBJ2-5|TRBV2|once
TGTGCCACCACAGGGGTTCGGCAAGAGACCCAGTACTTC
CATTGVRQETQYF
>-|TRBJ2-1|TRBV5-1|-
TGCGCCAGCAGCTTGGGCACGTACAATGAGCAGTTCTTC
CASSLGTYNEQFF
>-|TRBJ2-1|TRBV7-3|-
TGTGCCAGCAGCACACCACGTAGGGGGAACAATGAGCAGTTCTTC
CASSTPRRGNNEQFF
>-|TRBJ2-7|TRBV7-3|-
TGTGCCAGCAGCTTGGGTAGGGCAGGGCCTTACGAGCAGTACTTC
CASSLGRAGPYEQYF
>-|TRBJ2-2|TRBV18|-
TGTGCCAGCTCACTTACGACTGAGACGAACACCGGGGAGCTGTTTTTT
CASSLTTETNTGELFF
>-|TRBJ2-1|TRBV2|-
TGTGCCAGCAAACAGCTCACATCGTACAATGAGCAGTTCTTC
CASKQLTSYNEQFF
>TRBD1|TRBJ1-6|TRBV7-8|-
TGTGCCAGCAGCCCCAGGGGGAACTCACCCCTCCACTTT
CASSPRGNSPLHF
>TRBD1|TRBJ1-6|TRBV6-5|-
TGTGCCAGCAGTTTGACAGGGGGAGGTAATTCACCCCTCCACTTT
CASSLTGGGNSPLHF
>-|TRBJ2-4|TRBV11-3|-
TGTGCCAGCAGTGAACACGGGGCCAAAAACATTCAGTACTTC
CASSEHGAKNIQYF
>TRBD2|TRBJ2-5|TRBV27|-
TGTGCCAGCGGCCCCGGGACTAGCGGGGTGGAGGAGACCCAGTACTTC
CASGPGTSGVEETQYF
>TRBD2|TRBJ2-1|TRBV9|-
TGTGCCAGCAGCGTAGAGCGGGGGGGCTCCTACAATGAGCAGTTCTTC
CASSVERGGSYNEQFF
>-|TRBJ2-7|TRBV6-5|-
TGTGCCAGCCACCCCCGAGGGGGGCCTGGTCAGTACTTC
CASHPRGGPGQYF
>-|TRBJ1-4|TRBV9|-
TGTGCCAGCAGCGTAGGGAGGGTGTATTTTGAAAAACTGTTTTTT
CASSVGRVYFEKLFF
>-|TRBJ1-2|TRBV6-6|-
TGTGCCAGCAGTTACTCAGAGTATGGCTACACCTTC
CASSYSEYGYTF
>-|TRBJ2-7|TRBV7-7|-
TGTGCCAGCAGCTTCCACAGCTCCTACGAGCAGTACTTC
CASSFHSSYEQYF
>-|TRBJ1-2|TRBV10-3|-
TGTGCCACCGCGAGACAGGTGGACTATGGCTACACCTTC
CATARQVDYGYTF
>-|TRBJ1-1|TRBV27|-
TGTGCCAGCAGTTTAGCAGGGAAGAACACTGAAGCTTTCTTT
CASSLAGKNTEAFF
>TRBD2|TRBJ2-1|TRBV28|-
TGTGCCAGCAGCACCCGGACTAGCGGGAGGAACAATGAGCAGTTCTTC
CASSTRTSGRNNEQFF
>-|TRBJ2-7|TRBV2|-
TGTGCCAGCAACGACGTTTCCTACGAGCAGTACTTC
CASNDVSYEQYF
>-|TRBJ1-1|TRBV25-1|-
TGTGCCAGCGGGCCGGGGGGGAACACTGAAGCTTTCTTT
CASGPGGNTEAFF
>TRBD2|TRBJ2-1|TRBV11-2|-
TGTGCCAGCAGCTTAACTAGCGGAGCTCCTAAGGGGCAGTTCTTC
CASSLTSGAPKGQFF
>TRBD1|TRBJ2-5|TRBV28|-
TGTGCCAGCAGTTTCACCACAGGGGGCGGAGAGACCCAGTACTTC
CASSFTTGGGETQYF
>TRBD1|TRBJ2-5|TRBV5-6|-
TGTGCCAGCAGCTTAGAGACAGGGTGGCAGACCCAGTACTTC
CASSLETGWQTQYF
>-|TRBJ1-1|TRBV29-1|-
TGCAGCGTTTCTGGACGCATGAACACTGAAGCTTTCTTT
CSVSGRMNTEAFF
>-|TRBJ2-7|TRBV14|-
TGTGCCAGCAGCCCGCAGGGTCGAACCTACGAGCAGTACTTC
CASSPQGRTYEQYF
>TRBD2|TRBJ2-1|TRBV27|-
TGTGCCAGCAGTCCCGGGACTATAGAGCAGTTCTTC
CASSPGTIEQFF
>-|TRBJ2-7|TRBV6-5|-
TGTGCCAGCAGTTATTCCGGCCTTAACTCCTACGAGCAGTACTTC
CASSYSGLNSYEQYF
>-|TRBJ1-5|TRBV6-1|-
TGTGCCAGCAGTGAAAGCTATAGCAATCAGCCCCAGCATTTT
CASSESYSNQPQHF
>-|TRBJ2-7|TRBV7-9|-
TGTGCCAGCAGCTCTCAGTTGGCCGAGCAGTACTTC
CASSSQLAEQYF
>-|TRBJ2-3|TRBV5-8|-
TGTGCCAGCAGCAGGGGCATTGGGGATACGCAGTATTTT
CASSRGIGDTQYF
>-|TRBJ1-1|TRBV5-6|-
TGTGCCAGCAGCTTGGATGCAGGGGAAGTGAACACTGAAGCTTTCTTT
CASSLDAGEVNTEAFF
>TRBD1|TRBJ1-2|TRBV6-1|-
TGTGCCAGCAGCGCTCGGTGGGACAGCGGAGGCTACACCTTC
CASSARWDSGGYTF
>-|TRBJ1-4|TRBV27|-
TGTGCCAGCAGCAACCACCAGGGGTCTAATGAAAAACTGTTTTTT
CASSNHQGSNEKLFF
>-|TRBJ1-5|TRBV2|-
TGTGCCAGCAGCGCACAACAGGGCTTTGATCAGCCCCAGCATTTT
CASSAQQGFDQPQHF
>-|TRBJ2-7|TRBV4-1|-
TGCGCCAGCAGCCTAGTCGAGTCCGAGCAGTACTTC
CASSLVESEQYF
>-|TRBJ1-1|TRBV29-1|-
TGCAGCGTTGGGGCGGGATTCGATAAAGCTTTCTTT
CSVGAGFDKAFF
>-|TRBJ2-3|TRBV28|-
TGTGCCAGCAGTTTAGGTGGCCATGATACGCAGTATTTT
CASSLGGHDTQYF
>-|TRBJ2-1|TRBV4-1|-
TGCGCCAGCAGCCAATACTTTGGCAATGAGCAGTTCTTC
CASSQYFGNEQFF
>-|TRBJ1-5|TRBV2|few
TGTGCCAGCAGTGTACCATACAATCAGCCCCAGCATTTT
CASSVPYNQPQHF
>-|TRBJ1-5|TRBV29-1|-
TGCAGCGTCACAGGGTACGGCAATCAGCCCCAGCATTTT
CSVTGYGNQPQHF
>-|TRBJ2-3|TRBV29-1|once
TGCAGCGTTGAGCAGGTCAGGGGAGAATCGGATACGCAGTATTTT
CSVEQVRGESDTQYF
>-|TRBJ2-2|TRBV28|-
TGTGCCAGCAACGCTGCGAACACCGGGGAGCTGTTTTTT
CASNAANTGELFF
>TRBD1|TRBJ2-7|TRBV2|-
TGTGCCAGCAGTGAAGCGCTCGGACAGGGGGGTCACGAGCAGTACTTC
CASSEALGQGGHEQYF
>-|TRBJ2-5|TRBV7-2|once
TGTGCCAGCAGCTTAGGCGGGCGAGCATCTGGCGAGACCCAGTACTTC
CASSLGGRASGETQYF
>-|TRBJ1-1|TRBV6-5|-
TGTGCCAGTCGAAACGGGGGGGGCATGAACACTGAAGCTTTCTTT
CASRNGGGMNTEAFF
>-|TRBJ2-1|TRBV2|-
TGTGCCAGCAGTGCACGGGGTTACAGGGATGAGCAGTTCTTC
CASSARGYRDEQFF
>-|TRBJ1-5|TRBV12-5|-
TGTGCTAGTGCCGGGCAGCTAAGCAATCAGCCCCAGCATTTT
CASAGQLSNQPQHF